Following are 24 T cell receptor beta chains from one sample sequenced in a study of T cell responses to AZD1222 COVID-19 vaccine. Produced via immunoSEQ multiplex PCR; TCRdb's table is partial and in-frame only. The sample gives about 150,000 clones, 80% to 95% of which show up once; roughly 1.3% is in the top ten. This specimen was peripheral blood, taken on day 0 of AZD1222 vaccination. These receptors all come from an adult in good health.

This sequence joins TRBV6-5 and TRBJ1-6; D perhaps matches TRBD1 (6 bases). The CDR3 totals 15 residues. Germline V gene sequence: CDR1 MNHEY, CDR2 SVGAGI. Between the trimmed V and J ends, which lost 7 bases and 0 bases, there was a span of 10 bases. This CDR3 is CASTYRDSYNSPLHF. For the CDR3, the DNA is TGTGCCAGCACCTACAGGGACTCCTATAATTCACCCCTCCACTTT.

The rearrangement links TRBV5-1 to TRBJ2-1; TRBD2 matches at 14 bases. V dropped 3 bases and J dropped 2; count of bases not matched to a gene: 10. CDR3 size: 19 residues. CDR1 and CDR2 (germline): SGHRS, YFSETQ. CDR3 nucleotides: TGCGCCAGCAGCTCCGGACTAGCGGGGGGCCCTAGAACCTACAATGAGCAGTTCTTC. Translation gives CASSSGLAGGPRTYNEQFF.

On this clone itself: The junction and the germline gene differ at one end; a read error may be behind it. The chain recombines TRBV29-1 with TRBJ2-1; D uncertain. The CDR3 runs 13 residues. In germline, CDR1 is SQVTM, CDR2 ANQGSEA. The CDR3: CSGEWAEYNEQFF. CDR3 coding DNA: TGCAGCGGTGAATGGGCCGAATACAATGAGCAGTTCTTC.

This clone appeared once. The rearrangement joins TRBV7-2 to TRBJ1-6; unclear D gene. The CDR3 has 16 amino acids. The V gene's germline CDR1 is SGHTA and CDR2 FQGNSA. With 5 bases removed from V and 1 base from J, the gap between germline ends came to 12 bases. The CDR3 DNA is TGTGCCAGCAGCCCGCAGGTGATATCCTATAATTCACCCCTCCACTTT. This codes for CASSPQVISYNSPLHF.

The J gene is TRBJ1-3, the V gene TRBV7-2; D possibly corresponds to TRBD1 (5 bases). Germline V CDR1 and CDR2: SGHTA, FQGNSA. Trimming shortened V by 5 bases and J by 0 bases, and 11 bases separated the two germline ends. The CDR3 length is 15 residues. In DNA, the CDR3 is TGTGCCAGCAGCCAGGGAGGGTACTCTGGAAACACCATATATTTT. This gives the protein CASSQGGYSGNTIYF.

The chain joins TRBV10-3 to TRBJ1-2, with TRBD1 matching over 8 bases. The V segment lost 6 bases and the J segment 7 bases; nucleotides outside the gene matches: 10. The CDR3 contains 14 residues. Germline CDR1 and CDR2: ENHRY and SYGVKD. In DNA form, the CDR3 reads TGTGCCATCAGCGTGGACAGGGTGAGAGGTGGCTACACCTTC. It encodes CAISVDRVRGGYTF.

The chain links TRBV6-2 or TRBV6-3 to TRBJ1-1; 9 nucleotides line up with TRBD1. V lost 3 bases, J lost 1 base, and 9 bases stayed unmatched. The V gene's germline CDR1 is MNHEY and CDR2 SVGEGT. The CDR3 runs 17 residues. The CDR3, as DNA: TGTGCCAGCAGTTATCCGCTCCGGGACAGGGCGAACACTGAAGCTTTCTTT. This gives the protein CASSYPLRDRANTEAFF.

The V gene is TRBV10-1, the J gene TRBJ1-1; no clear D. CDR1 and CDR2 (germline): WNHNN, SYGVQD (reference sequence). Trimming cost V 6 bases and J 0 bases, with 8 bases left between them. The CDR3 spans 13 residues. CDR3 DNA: TGCGCCAGCAGCCGTCGCCTGAACACTGAAGCTTTCTTT. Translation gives CASSRRLNTEAFF.

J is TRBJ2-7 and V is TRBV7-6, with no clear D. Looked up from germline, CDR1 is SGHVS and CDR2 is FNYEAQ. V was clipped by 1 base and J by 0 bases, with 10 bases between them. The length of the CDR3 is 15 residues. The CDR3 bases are TGTGCCAGCAGCTTAGAAGACCGTTCCTCCTACGAGCAGTACTTC. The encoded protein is CASSLEDRSSYEQYF.

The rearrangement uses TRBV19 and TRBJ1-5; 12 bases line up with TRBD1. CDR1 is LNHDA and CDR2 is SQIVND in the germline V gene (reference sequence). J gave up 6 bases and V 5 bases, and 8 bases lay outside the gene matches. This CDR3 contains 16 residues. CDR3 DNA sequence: TGTGCCAGTAGTCCTCCGGGACAGGGGGCTCGTCAGCCCCAGCATTTT. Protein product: CASSPPGQGARQPQHF.

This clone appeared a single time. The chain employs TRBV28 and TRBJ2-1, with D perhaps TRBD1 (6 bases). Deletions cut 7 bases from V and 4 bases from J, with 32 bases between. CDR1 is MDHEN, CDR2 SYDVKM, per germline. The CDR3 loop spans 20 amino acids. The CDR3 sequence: CASNNPRDTAPRGAYNEQFF. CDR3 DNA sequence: TGTGCCAGCAATAACCCTCGGGACACCGCCCCCAGAGGGGCTTACAATGAGCAGTTCTTC.

In DNA form, the CDR3 reads TGCGCCAGCAGCCAGGGGGACAGGGAGGACTATGGCTACACCTTC. Its protein is CASSQGDREDYGYTF. This chain connects TRBV4-1 to TRBJ1-2, with 9 bases identical to TRBD1. Germline V gene sequence: CDR1 MGHRA, CDR2 YSYEKL. The CDR3 sequence is 15 residues long. With V trimmed by 3 bases and J by 3 bases, 5 bases remained unmatched.

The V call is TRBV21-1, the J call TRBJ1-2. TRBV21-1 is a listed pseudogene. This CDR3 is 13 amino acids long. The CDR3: CASSKARGVGYTF. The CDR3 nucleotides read TGTGCCAGCAGCAAAGCGCGGGGCGTGGGCTACACCTTC.

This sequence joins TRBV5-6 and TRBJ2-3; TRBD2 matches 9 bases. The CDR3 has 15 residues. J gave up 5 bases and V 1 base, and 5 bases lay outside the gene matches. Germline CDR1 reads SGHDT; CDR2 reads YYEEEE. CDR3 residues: CASSLIAGVIDTQYF. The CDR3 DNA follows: TGTGCCAGCAGCTTGATAGCGGGAGTTATAGATACGCAGTATTTT.

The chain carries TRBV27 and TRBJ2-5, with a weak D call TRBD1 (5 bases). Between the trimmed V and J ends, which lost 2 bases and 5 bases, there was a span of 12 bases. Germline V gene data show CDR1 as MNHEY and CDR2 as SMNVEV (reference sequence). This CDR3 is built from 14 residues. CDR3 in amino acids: CASSLRLGLETQYF. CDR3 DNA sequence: TGTGCCAGCAGTTTACGTTTGGGGCTGGAGACCCAGTACTTC.

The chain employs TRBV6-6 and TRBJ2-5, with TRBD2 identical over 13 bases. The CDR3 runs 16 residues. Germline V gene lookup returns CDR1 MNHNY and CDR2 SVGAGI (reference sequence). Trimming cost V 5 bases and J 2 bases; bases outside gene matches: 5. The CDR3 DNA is TGTGCCAGCAGTCCTGGACTAGCGGGGGCACAAGAGACCCAGTACTTC. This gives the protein CASSPGLAGAQETQYF.

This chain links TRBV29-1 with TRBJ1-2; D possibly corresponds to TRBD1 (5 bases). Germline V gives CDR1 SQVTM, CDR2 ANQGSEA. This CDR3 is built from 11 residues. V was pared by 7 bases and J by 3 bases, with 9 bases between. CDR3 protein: CSGWGDYGYTF. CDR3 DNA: TGCAGCGGTTGGGGGGACTATGGCTACACCTTC.

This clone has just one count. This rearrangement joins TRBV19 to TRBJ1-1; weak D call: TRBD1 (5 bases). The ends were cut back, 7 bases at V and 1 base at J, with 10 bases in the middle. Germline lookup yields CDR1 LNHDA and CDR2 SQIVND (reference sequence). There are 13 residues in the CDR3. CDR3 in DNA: TGTGCCAGTATCTTCCAGGGGAACACTGAAGCTTTCTTT. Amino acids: CASIFQGNTEAFF.

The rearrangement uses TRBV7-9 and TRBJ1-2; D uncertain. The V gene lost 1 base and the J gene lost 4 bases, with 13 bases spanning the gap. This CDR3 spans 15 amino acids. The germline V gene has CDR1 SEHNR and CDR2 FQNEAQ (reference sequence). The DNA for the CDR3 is TGTGCCAGCAGCTTAGGACACGGCGGCTTCTATGGCTACACCTTC. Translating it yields CASSLGHGGFYGYTF.

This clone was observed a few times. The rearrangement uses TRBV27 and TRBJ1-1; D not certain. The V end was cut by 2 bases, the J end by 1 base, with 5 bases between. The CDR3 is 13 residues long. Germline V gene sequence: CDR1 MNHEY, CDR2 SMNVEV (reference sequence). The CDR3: CASSLEGNTEAFF. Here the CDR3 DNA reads TGTGCCAGCAGTTTAGAGGGGAACACTGAAGCTTTCTTT.

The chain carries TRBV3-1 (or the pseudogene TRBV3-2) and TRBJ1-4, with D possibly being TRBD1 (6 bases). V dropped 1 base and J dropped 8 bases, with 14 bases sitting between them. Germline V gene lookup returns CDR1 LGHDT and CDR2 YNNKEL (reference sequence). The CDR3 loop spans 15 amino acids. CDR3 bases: TGTGCCAGCAGCCAAGCGGCGGCAGGGGACGAAAAACTGTTTTTT. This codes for CASSQAAAGDEKLFF.

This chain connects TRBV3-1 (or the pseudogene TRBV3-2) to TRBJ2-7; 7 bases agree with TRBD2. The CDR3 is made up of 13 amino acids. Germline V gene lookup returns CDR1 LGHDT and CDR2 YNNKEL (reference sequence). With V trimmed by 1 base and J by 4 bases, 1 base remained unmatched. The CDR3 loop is CASSQGLAYEQYF. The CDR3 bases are TGTGCCAGCAGCCAAGGACTAGCTTACGAGCAGTACTTC.

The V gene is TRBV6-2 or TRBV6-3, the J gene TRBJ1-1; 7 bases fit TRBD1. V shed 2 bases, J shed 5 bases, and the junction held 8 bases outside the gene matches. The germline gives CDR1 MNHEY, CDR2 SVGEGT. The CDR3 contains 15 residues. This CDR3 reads CASSYPRRGRTEAFF. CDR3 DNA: TGTGCCAGCAGTTACCCCCGTAGGGGGCGGACTGAAGCTTTCTTT.

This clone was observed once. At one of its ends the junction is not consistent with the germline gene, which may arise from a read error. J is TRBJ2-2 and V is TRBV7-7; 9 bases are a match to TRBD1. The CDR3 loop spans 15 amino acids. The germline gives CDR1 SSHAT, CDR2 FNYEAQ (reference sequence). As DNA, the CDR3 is TGTGCTAGCAGCCCCACAGGGGGCCGGGCCGGGGAGCTGTTTTTT. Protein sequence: CASSPTGGRAGELFF.